This TCR beta chain was retrieved from a study of T cell responses to AZD1222 COVID-19 vaccine. General study results and limits: Donors in the cohort were predominantly white British and more often female, and clonal diversity was possibly underestimated. There were repertoire samples only from the period after the peak T cell response.

Assay: immunoSEQ multiplex PCR; the TCRdb copy retains only in-frame clones and omits some. The data show around 170,000 clones, more than 85% seen once. To note about this clone: Its antigen is as yet unknown.

Trimming left V 5 bases short and J 0 bases short, with 14 bases between. This CDR3 comprises 17 residues. Germline loops: CDR1 SGHTA, CDR2 FQGTGA. This receptor was obtained from an adult in good health. This rearrangement joins TRBV7-3 to TRBJ2-6; the D gene is possibly TRBD1 (6 bases). The sample here was peripheral blood, taken on day 0 of AZD1222 vaccination. The CDR3 is CASSLQGQRSGANVLTF. The CDR3 DNA reads as TGTGCCAGCAGCCTCCAAGGACAGCGCTCTGGGGCCAACGTCCTGACTTTC.